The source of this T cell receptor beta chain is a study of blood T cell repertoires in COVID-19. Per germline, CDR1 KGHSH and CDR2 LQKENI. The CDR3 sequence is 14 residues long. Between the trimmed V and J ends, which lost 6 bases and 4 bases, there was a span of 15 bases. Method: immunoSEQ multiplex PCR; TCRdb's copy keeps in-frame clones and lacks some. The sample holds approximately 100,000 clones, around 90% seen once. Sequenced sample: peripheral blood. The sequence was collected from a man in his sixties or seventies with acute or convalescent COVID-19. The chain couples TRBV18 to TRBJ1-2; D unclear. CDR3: CASSPVEEAYGYTF. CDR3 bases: TGTGCCAGCTCGCCAGTGGAGGAGGCCTATGGCTACACCTTC.